Listed here are 24 T cell receptor beta chains from one sample, sequenced in a study of cytotoxic CD8 clonotypes in ibrutinib-treated CLL. Sequencing used immunoSEQ multiplex PCR; TCRdb keeps in-frame clones, though not all of them. The sample holds around 310,000 clones, more than 65% seen once. This sample comprised PBMCs, obtained before ibrutinib treatment. The receptors were gathered from a human donor with chronic lymphocytic leukemia.

The gene calls are TRBV5-1 and TRBJ2-5, with D unclear. CDR3 length: 14 amino acids. Germline V lookup: CDR1 SGHRS, CDR2 YFSETQ. V lost 5 bases and J lost 2, with 13 bases in between. For the CDR3, the DNA is TGCGCCAGCAGGCTGGACGTGGGGCAAGAGACCCAGTACTTC. Translating it yields CASRLDVGQETQYF. The full variable domain, in which reference TRBV5-1 and TRBJ2-5 provide the parts outside the CDR3, is KAGVTQTPRYLIKTRGQQVTLSCSPISGHRSVSWYQQTPGQGLQFLFEYFSETQRNKGNFPGRFSGRQFSNSRSEMNVSTLELGDSALYLCASRLDVGQETQYFGPGTRLLVL.

This clone was observed once. The gene calls are TRBV30 and TRBJ2-1; 12 bases map to TRBD2. The CDR3 totals 15 residues. Trimming cost V 3 bases and J 6 bases; bases outside gene matches: 6. The germline gives CDR1 GTSNPN, CDR2 SVGIG (reference sequence). CDR3 coding DNA: TGTGCCTGGAGCTTGACTAGCGGGAGTACCAATGAGCAGTTCTTC. Amino acid sequence: CAWSLTSGSTNEQFF.

This chain joins TRBV6-4 and TRBJ2-3; the match to TRBD2 covers 8 bases. The CDR3 length is 15 residues. The germline V gene encodes CDR1 MRHNA and CDR2 SNTAGT. J was trimmed by 1 base and V by 6 bases; bases with no gene match: 6. In nucleotides, the CDR3 is TGTGCCAGCAGCCCTACTAGCGGAGGCACAGATACGCAGTATTTT. Amino acids: CASSPTSGGTDTQYF.

This clone was recorded only once. The CDR3 loop reads CAWSVGLEYYEQYF. In DNA, the CDR3 is TGTGCCTGGAGTGTAGGTCTGGAATACTACGAGCAGTACTTC. The chain recombines TRBV30 with TRBJ2-7; no clear D gene. V lost 0 bases and J lost 3, with 12 bases in between. CDR1 and CDR2 from the germline V gene are GTSNPN and SVGIG (reference sequence). The CDR3 is made up of 14 amino acids.

The gene calls are TRBV11-1 and TRBJ1-1; the D is unclear. The V gene lost 9 bases and the J gene lost 0 bases, with 14 bases spanning the gap. Germline CDR1 reads SGHAT; CDR2 reads FQDESV (reference sequence). This CDR3 comprises 14 residues. The CDR3, as DNA: TGTGCCAGTTCGTCCGAGGTTATGAACACTGAAGCTTTCTTT. Its protein is CASSSEVMNTEAFF.

V gene TRBV12-5 combines with J gene TRBJ1-5, with TRBD1 identical over 8 bases. J lost 5 bases, V lost 6 bases, and 6 bases had no gene match. Germline V gene data show CDR1 as LGHNT and CDR2 as FRNRAP. The CDR3 covers 14 residues. CDR3 DNA: TGTGCTAGTGGACAGACAGGGGTCGATCAGCCCCAGCATTTT. The encoded protein is CASGQTGVDQPQHF.

The chain is built from TRBV9 and TRBJ2-5, with D maybe TRBD1 (6 bases). Germline loops: CDR1 SGDLS, CDR2 YYNGEE. The CDR3 has 13 amino acids. The germline V and J ends were trimmed by 4 bases and 5 bases, with 12 bases remaining between them. The CDR3 here is CASSLNREETQYF. The CDR3 DNA sequence: TGTGCCAGCAGCCTCAACAGGGAGGAGACCCAGTACTTC.

V and J are TRBV6-5 and TRBJ2-5, with TRBD2 matching over 7 bases. After removal of 4 bases from V and 6 bases from J, the junction contained 5 bases not matched to a gene. Germline-derived CDR1 and CDR2 are MNHEY and SVGAGI. CDR3 size: 13 residues. DNA for the CDR3: TGTGCCAGCAGTTCCTGGGGGGGAAAGACCCAGTACTTC. It encodes CASSSWGGKTQYF.

This clone has just a few counts. The V and J genes are TRBV27 and TRBJ1-4, with TRBD1 identical over 9 bases. In germline, CDR1 is MNHEY, CDR2 SMNVEV (reference sequence). V lost 6 bases and J lost 8; bases outside the gene matches: 4. CDR3 length: 13 residues. CDR3 amino acids: CASRQGAKEKLFF. The CDR3 DNA follows: TGTGCCAGCAGACAGGGGGCCAAAGAAAAACTGTTTTTT.

This chain joins TRBV2 and TRBJ1-2; no definite D call. The V and J ends lost 2 bases and 4 bases respectively, with 11 bases between them. Germline CDR1 SNHLY, CDR2 FYNNEI. CDR3 length: 14 residues. Here the CDR3 reads CASSEFGLGYGYTF. The CDR3 coding sequence is TGTGCCAGCAGTGAATTTGGGTTGGGCTATGGCTACACCTTC.

The V gene is TRBV6-5, the J gene TRBJ2-3, with D possibly TRBD2 on 5 matching bases. Germline lookup yields CDR1 MNHEY and CDR2 SVGAGI. The V gene lost 6 bases and the J gene lost 5 bases, with 15 bases spanning the gap. The CDR3 totals 14 residues. CDR3 amino acids: CASSHPEGRDTQYF. The CDR3, as DNA: TGTGCCAGCAGCCACCCTGAAGGGAGAGATACGCAGTATTTT.

V gene TRBV7-9 combines with J gene TRBJ2-1, with TRBD2 matching 9 bases. Germline values: CDR1 SEHNR, CDR2 FQNEAQ (reference sequence). With 5 bases clipped from V and 9 bases from J, the junction kept 11 bases outside the gene matches. CDR3 size: 15 residues. In DNA, the CDR3 is TGTGCCAGCAGCATCACCGGGACTAGCTTGAGTGAGCAGTTCTTC. As protein: CASSITGTSLSEQFF.

The chain links TRBV9 to TRBJ2-1, with TRBD2 matching 8 bases. CDR1 is SGDLS and CDR2 is YYNGEE in the germline V gene. The junction had 6 bases not matched to a gene; V was cut back by 3 bases and J by 10 bases. The CDR3 has 13 residues. The chain's CDR3 is CASSGRAGVEQFF. For the CDR3, the DNA is TGTGCCAGCAGCGGACGAGCGGGAGTGGAGCAGTTCTTC.

V usage is TRBV11-3 and J usage is TRBJ2-3, with 7 bases matching TRBD1. CDR3 length: 14 amino acids. CDR1 and CDR2 (germline): SGHNT, YENEEA. V shed 5 bases, J shed 0 bases, and the junction held 2 bases outside the gene matches. CDR3 amino acids: CASSAGGSTDTQYF. CDR3 nucleotides: TGTGCCAGCAGCGCAGGGGGTAGCACAGATACGCAGTATTTT.

The chain has TRBV4-1 and TRBJ2-5; tentatively, D is TRBD2 (7 bases). The germline V gene encodes CDR1 MGHRA and CDR2 YSYEKL. This CDR3 has 17 residues. Trimming left V 0 bases short and J 4 bases short, with 18 bases between. CDR3 protein: CASSQDLSGGMGETQYF. For the CDR3, the DNA is TGCGCCAGCAGCCAAGATCTATCGGGGGGCATGGGAGAGACCCAGTACTTC.

V gene TRBV28 combines with J gene TRBJ1-4; D uncertain. This CDR3 has 16 residues. Germline lookup yields CDR1 MDHEN and CDR2 SYDVKM. V lost 6 bases to trimming and J lost 0 bases, with 14 bases between them. The CDR3 nucleotides read TGTGCCAGCAGAATCAGAAAAATTCCAACTAATGAAAAACTGTTTTTT. It specifies CASRIRKIPTNEKLFF.

The rearrangement joins TRBV9 to TRBJ2-7; no clear D gene. The germline V gene encodes CDR1 SGDLS and CDR2 YYNGEE. The germline V and J ends were trimmed by 0 bases and 3 bases, with 13 bases remaining between them. The length of the CDR3 is 15 residues. The CDR3 DNA follows: TGTGCCAGCAGCGTAGAGTCAAGGGCCATCTACGAGCAGTACTTC. Protein: CASSVESRAIYEQYF.

The chain couples TRBV18 to TRBJ2-7; the D gene is possibly TRBD1 (6 bases). This CDR3 spans 13 amino acids. Germline V CDR1 and CDR2: KGHSH, LQKENI. The ends were cut back, 1 base at V and 7 bases at J, with 11 bases in the middle. The CDR3 DNA follows: TGTGCCAGCTCACCACTGCCAGGGGAAGAGCAGTACTTC. This sequence encodes CASSPLPGEEQYF.

This clone was detected a few times. V is TRBV25-1 and J is TRBJ2-7, with D uncertain. Per the germline V gene, CDR1 is MGHDK and CDR2 is SYGVNS. Trimming removed 1 base at V and 3 bases at J, with 4 bases between. The CDR3 spans 12 residues. This CDR3 is CASSELGYEQYF. The CDR3 DNA reads TGTGCCAGCAGTGAATTAGGCTACGAGCAGTACTTC.

This clone came up once. This rearrangement joins TRBV10-3 to TRBJ2-7; 10 bases match TRBD2. CDR3 size: 17 residues. Trimming at V came to 4 bases and at J to 0 bases, leaving 9 bases not matched to a gene. In germline, CDR1 is ENHRY, CDR2 SYGVKD. The CDR3 spells CAISGTPGLASSYEQYF. The CDR3 bases are TGTGCCATCAGTGGTACTCCGGGACTAGCGTCCTCCTACGAGCAGTACTTC.

This chain joins TRBV6-5 and TRBJ2-7; possibly TRBD1 for D (6 bases). The CDR3 runs 14 residues. Germline values: CDR1 MNHEY, CDR2 SVGAGI. Deletions cut 5 bases from V and 6 bases from J, with 17 bases between. DNA of the CDR3: TGTGCCAGCAGTGACCGTTGGACAGCCTCCGAGCAGTACTTC. This gives the protein CASSDRWTASEQYF.

This rearrangement joins TRBV6-5 to TRBJ1-3, with no clear D. Per the germline V gene, CDR1 is MNHEY and CDR2 is SVGAGI. V shed 6 bases and J shed 0 bases, with 9 bases lying between them. This CDR3 has 14 amino acids. CDR3 residues: CASSIDISGNTIYF. The CDR3 region has the DNA TGTGCCAGCAGCATAGACATCTCTGGAAACACCATATATTTT.

This clone was observed a single time. The rearrangement uses TRBV18 and TRBJ2-7; D not certain. The CDR3 length is 12 residues. The germline V gene has CDR1 KGHSH and CDR2 LQKENI. The V end lost 2 bases, the J end lost 5 bases, and 7 bases lay between the germline ends. CDR3 coding DNA: TGTGCCAGCTCACCAAAAGCCGACGAGCAGTACTTC. This encodes CASSPKADEQYF.

The rearrangement joins TRBV29-1 to TRBJ2-5, with 15 nucleotides matching TRBD2. The V gene end was trimmed by 7 bases and the J gene end by 5 bases; junction bases not matched to a gene: 17. The germline CDR1 and CDR2 sequences are SQVTM and ANQGSEA. This CDR3 has 18 amino acids. The CDR3 is CSARGLGLAGGPKETQYF. CDR3 DNA sequence: TGCAGCGCCAGAGGCCTCGGACTAGCGGGAGGGCCTAAGGAGACCCAGTACTTC.